These 7 T cell receptor beta chains came from one sample sequenced in a study of blood T cell repertoires in COVID-19. TCRdb's copy holds only in-frame clones and misses some; the assay was immunoSEQ multiplex PCR. The table lists around 26,000 clones, roughly 85% of them singletons. Sequenced input: peripheral blood. The receptors originated from a human donor in a cohort sampled during active COVID-19.

V and J are TRBV4-3 and TRBJ1-3; 8 nucleotides align to TRBD1. The trim removed 0 bases at V and 0 bases at J, leaving 10 bases unmatched. The CDR3 extends over 19 amino acids. CDR1 is LGHNA, CDR2 YSLEER, per germline. DNA for the CDR3: TGCGCCAGCAGCCAAGACGTAAACAGGGGGTTTCTCTCTGGAAACACCATATATTTT. It is translated as CASSQDVNRGFLSGNTIYF.

The rearrangement uses TRBV3-1 (or the pseudogene TRBV3-2) and TRBJ2-1; 9 bases align to TRBD2. The V and J ends lost 5 bases and 3 bases, in that order; junction bases with no gene match: 5. Germline-derived CDR1 and CDR2 are LGHDT and YNNKEL (reference sequence). This CDR3 contains 15 residues. The CDR3 DNA is TGTGCCAGCAGCGAGCGGGGGGACATCTACAATGAGCAGTTCTTC. Encoded protein: CASSERGDIYNEQFF.

The chain employs TRBV12-5 and TRBJ2-3; 7 bases agree with TRBD1. The CDR3 consists of 14 residues. Germline loops: CDR1 LGHNT, CDR2 FRNRAP. J was trimmed by 2 bases and V by 6 bases; bases with no gene match: 5. The CDR3 reads CASGKQGFTDTQYF. The CDR3 DNA is TGTGCTAGTGGGAAACAGGGGTTCACAGATACGCAGTATTTT. The entire variable domain, with the rest obtained from reference TRBV12-5 and TRBJ2-3, is as follows: DARVTQTPRHKVTEMGQEVTMRCQPILGHNTVFWYRQTMMQGLELLAYFRNRAPLDDSGMPKDRFSAEMPDATLATLKIQPSEPRDSAVYFCASGKQGFTDTQYFGPGTRLTVL.

V is TRBV19 and J is TRBJ1-2; TRBD1 agrees at 8 bases. V trimming: 4 bases; J trimming: 8 bases; junction bases outside the gene matches: 9. This CDR3 is 14 amino acids long. Germline CDR1 and CDR2: LNHDA and SQIVND (reference sequence). The CDR3 bases are TGTGCCAGTAGTACCAAAAGGACAGGGAGCGGCTACACCTTC. This gives the protein CASSTKRTGSGYTF.

The V call is TRBV7-2, the J call TRBJ2-1; possibly TRBD2 for D (7 bases). Germline assignment: CDR1 SGHTA and CDR2 FQGNSA. CDR3 length equals 12 residues. Trimming removed 10 bases at V and 8 bases at J, with 15 bases between. CDR3 sequence: CAILGEGDEQFF. The CDR3 DNA reads TGTGCCATCCTGGGGGAGGGGGATGAGCAGTTCTTC.

The V and J genes are TRBV25-1 and TRBJ2-2; the match to TRBD2 covers 8 bases. V lost 3 bases to trimming and J lost 6 bases; unmatched junction nucleotides: 9. The CDR3 has 16 residues. Per the germline V gene, CDR1 is MGHDK and CDR2 is SYGVNS. The CDR3 bases are TGTGCCAGCAGTGATAAGGGCGGGGGGAGGTCCGGGGAGCTGTTTTTT. Its translation is CASSDKGGGRSGELFF. Supplemented by reference TRBV25-1 and TRBJ2-2, the full variable domain reads EADIYQTPRYLVIGTGKKITLECSQTMGHDKMYWYQQDPGMELHLIHYSYGVNSTEKGDLSSESTVSRIRTEHFPLTLESARPSHTSQYLCASSDKGGGRSGELFFGEGSRLTVL.

CDR3 DNA: TGTGCCAGCAGCCGGGGGGGCTACGAGCAGTACTTC. This codes for CASSRGGYEQYF. The rearrangement uses TRBV6-5 and TRBJ2-7, with 8 bases fitting TRBD2. Germline CDR1 MNHEY, CDR2 SVGAGI. The CDR3 consists of 12 residues. Losses at the gene ends were 6 bases for V and 3 bases for J; bases not matched to a gene: 1.